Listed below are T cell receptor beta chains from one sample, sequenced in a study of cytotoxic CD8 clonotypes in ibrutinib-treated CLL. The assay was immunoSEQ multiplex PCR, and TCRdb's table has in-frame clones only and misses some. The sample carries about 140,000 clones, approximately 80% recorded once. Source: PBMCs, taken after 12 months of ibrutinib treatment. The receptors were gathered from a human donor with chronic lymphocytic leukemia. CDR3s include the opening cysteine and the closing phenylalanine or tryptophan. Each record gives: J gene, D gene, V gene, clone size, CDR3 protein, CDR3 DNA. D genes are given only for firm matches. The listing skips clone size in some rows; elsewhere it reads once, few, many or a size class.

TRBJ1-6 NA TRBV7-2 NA CASRPRVNYNSPLHF TGTGCCAGCAGACCAAGGGTGAACTATAATTCACCCCTCCACTTT
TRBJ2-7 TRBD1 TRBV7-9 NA CASSLVGTGRHEQYF TGTGCCAGCAGCTTAGTAGGGACAGGGAGGCACGAGCAGTACTTC
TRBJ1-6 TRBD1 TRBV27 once CASSKGQTNSPLHF TGTGCCAGCAGCAAGGGACAGACAAATTCACCCCTCCACTTT
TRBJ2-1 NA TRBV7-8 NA CASKTVRDGGQFF TGTGCCAGCAAGACCGTTAGGGACGGGGGGCAGTTCTTC
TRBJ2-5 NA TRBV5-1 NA CASSSQERETQYF TGCGCCAGCAGCTCACAGGAGCGAGAGACCCAGTACTTC
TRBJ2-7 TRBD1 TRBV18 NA CASSTYTGTEAYEQYF TGTGCCAGCTCAACCTACACCGGGACAGAGGCCTACGAGCAGTACTTC
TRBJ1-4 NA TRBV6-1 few CASRSAGADEKLFF TGTGCCAGCAGGAGCGCGGGGGCCGACGAAAAACTGTTTTTT
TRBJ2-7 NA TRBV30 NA CAWRGLSLSYEQYF TGTGCCTGGAGAGGACTCTCTCTCTCCTACGAGCAGTACTTC
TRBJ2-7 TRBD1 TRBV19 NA CASSSQGSSYEQYF TGTGCCAGTAGCTCACAGGGGAGCTCCTACGAGCAGTACTTC
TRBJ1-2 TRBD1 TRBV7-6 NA CASSFRQGDYGYTF TGTGCCAGCAGCTTCCGACAGGGCGACTATGGCTACACCTTC
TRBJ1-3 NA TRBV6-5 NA CASRRGGITGNTIYF TGTGCCAGCCGACGGGGGGGGATTACTGGAAACACCATATATTTT
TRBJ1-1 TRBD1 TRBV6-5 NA CASRNRGPNTEAFF TGTGCCAGCAGAAACAGGGGACCGAACACTGAAGCTTTCTTT
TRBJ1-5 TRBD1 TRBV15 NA CATSRDLNRGLGNQPQHF TGTGCCACCAGCAGAGATCTCAACAGGGGGTTGGGCAATCAGCCCCAGCATTTT
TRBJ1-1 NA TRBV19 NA CASSTRTPNTEAFF TGTGCCAGTAGTACTAGAACTCCGAACACTGAAGCTTTCTTT
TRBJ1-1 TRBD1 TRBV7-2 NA CASSFRQGAGNTEAFF TGTGCCAGCAGCTTCCGACAGGGGGCTGGGAACACTGAAGCTTTCTTT
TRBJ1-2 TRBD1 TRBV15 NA CATSRETGSSYGYTF TGTGCCACCAGCAGAGAGACAGGGTCGAGCTATGGCTACACCTTC
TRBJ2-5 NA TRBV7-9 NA CASSLGEADYQETQYF TGTGCCAGCAGCTTAGGTGAGGCAGATTACCAAGAGACCCAGTACTTC
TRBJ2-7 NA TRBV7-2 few CASSPRRGRADYEQYF TGTGCCAGCAGCCCCCGGCGGGGCAGGGCCGATTACGAGCAGTACTTC
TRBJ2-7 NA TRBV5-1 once CASSLGYGASYEQYF TGCGCCAGCAGCTTAGGCTACGGGGCCTCCTACGAGCAGTACTTC
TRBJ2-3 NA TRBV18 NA CASSPQWETDTQYF TGTGCCAGCTCACCACAATGGGAGACAGATACGCAGTATTTT
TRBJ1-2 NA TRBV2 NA CASSGQKNNYGYTF TGTGCCAGCAGTGGACAGAAGAATAACTATGGCTACACCTTC
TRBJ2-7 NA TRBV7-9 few CASSTDSYEQYF TGTGCCAGCAGCACCGATTCTTACGAGCAGTACTTC
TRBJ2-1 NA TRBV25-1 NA CASRRGSQNEQFF TGTGCCAGCAGACGAGGTAGCCAAAATGAGCAGTTCTTC
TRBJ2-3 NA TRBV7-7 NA CASSFNQGDTQYF TGTGCTAGCAGCTTTAATCAGGGTGATACGCAGTATTTT
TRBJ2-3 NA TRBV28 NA CASTTYSDTQYF TGTGCCAGTACGACTTATTCAGATACGCAGTATTTT
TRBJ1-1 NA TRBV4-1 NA CASSQDPPRTGMNTEAFF TGCGCCAGCAGCCAAGATCCTCCGAGGACTGGTATGAACACTGAAGCTTTCTTT
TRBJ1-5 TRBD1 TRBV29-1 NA CSAIWTGSESGPQHF TGCAGCGCCATTTGGACAGGGTCCGAGAGCGGGCCCCAGCATTTT
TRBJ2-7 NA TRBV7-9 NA CASSPSTYEQYF TGTGCCAGCAGCCCGAGCACCTACGAGCAGTACTTC
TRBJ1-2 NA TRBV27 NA CASSLFSGDHPRGGYTF TGTGCCAGCAGTTTGTTCTCAGGGGACCACCCGAGGGGAGGCTACACCTTC
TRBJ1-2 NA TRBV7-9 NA CASSARDSSYGYTF TGTGCCAGCAGCGCGCGGGACTCATCCTATGGCTACACCTTC
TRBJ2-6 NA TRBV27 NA CASSWRTGANVLTF TGTGCCAGCAGTTGGAGGACTGGGGCCAACGTCCTGACTTTC
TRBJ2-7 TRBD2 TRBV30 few CAWSLAGGYEQYF TGTGCCTGGAGTCTAGCGGGGGGCTACGAGCAGTACTTC
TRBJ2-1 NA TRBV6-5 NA CASSYDTEQFF TGTGCCAGCAGTTATGACACCGAGCAGTTCTTC
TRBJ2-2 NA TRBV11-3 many CASSLVGSTGELFF TGTGCCAGCAGCTTAGTTGGGAGCACCGGGGAGCTGTTTTTT
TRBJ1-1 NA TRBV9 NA CASSVDVTGEAFF TGTGCCAGCAGCGTAGATGTGACAGGCGAAGCTTTCTTT